These 3 T cell receptor beta chains were sequenced from one sample in a study of CD8 T cells in ankylosing spondylitis. MiXCR, run by TCRdb on the 5' RACE reads, gives a single entry per CDR3 protein. In the table there are around 280,000 distinct CDR3 sequences, 15% to 25% of which are singletons. Sequencing was carried out using blood, either unsorted or a sorted T cell fraction (not recorded which). The receptors originated from a male donor with ankylosing spondylitis or in good health (not recorded which).

This clonotype was seen a handful of times. CDR3 nucleotides: TGTGCCAGCAGTTTAGGCCTCCCCGTAGCTCAGCCCCAGCATTTT. Its protein product is CASSLGLPVAQPQHF. This rearrangement joins TRBV12-3 or TRBV12-4 to TRBJ1-5; D is unclear. The germline V and J ends were trimmed by 1 base and 6 bases, with 13 bases remaining between them. This CDR3 comprises 15 residues.

J is TRBJ1-1 and V is TRBV14, with a possible D match to TRBD1 (5 bases). The CDR3 loop spans 11 amino acids. V shed 4 bases and J shed 9 bases, with 9 bases lying between them. Germline V CDR1 and CDR2: SGHDN, FVKESK. DNA for the CDR3: TGTGCCAGCAGCCGCGGGACTCAAGCTTTCTTT. Its translation is CASSRGTQAFF. The variable domain in full, with the rest retrieved from reference TRBV14 and TRBJ1-1, is EAGVTQFPSHSVIEKGQTVTLRCDPISGHDNLYWYRRVMGKEIKFLLHFVKESKQDESGMPNNRFLAERTGGTYSTLKVQPAELEDSGVYFCASSRGTQAFFGQGTRLTVV.

The chain links TRBV3-1 to TRBJ2-1; 9 bases match TRBD2. V lost 5 bases and J lost 0; bases outside the gene matches: 5. Germline values: CDR1 LGHDT, CDR2 YNNKEL (reference sequence). The CDR3 totals 16 residues. CDR3 sequence reads: CASSDLSGSSYNEQFF. The CDR3 DNA reads TGTGCCAGCAGCGACCTTAGCGGGAGCTCCTACAATGAGCAGTTCTTC.